These 18 T cell receptor beta chains were sequenced from one sample in a study of cytomegalovirus exposure and HLA in healthy donors. This PCR relied on a set of 60 Vbeta primers and 13 Jbeta primers. TCRdb's copy holds only in-frame clones and misses some; the assay was immunoSEQ multiplex PCR. The repertoire holds 98,000 or so clones, with 75% to 80% as singletons. Input material: PBMCs. These receptors came from a man aged 60-69 years in good health and CMV-seropositive.

The rearrangement joins TRBV5-6 to TRBJ2-1; 12 positions agree with TRBD1. Germline-derived CDR1 and CDR2 are SGHDT and YYEEEE. J gave up 7 bases and V 4 bases, and 9 bases lay outside the gene matches. The CDR3 spans 16 residues. CDR3 in amino acids: CASSEPGQGARNEQFF. The CDR3 coding sequence is TGTGCCAGCAGCGAGCCGGGACAGGGGGCTCGGAATGAGCAGTTCTTC.

For the CDR3, the DNA is TGTGCCAGCAGTTGGGGACGGGGGGCTGAAGCTTTCTTT. As protein: CASSWGRGAEAFF. The genes are TRBV27 and TRBJ1-1; TRBD1 might be the D (5 bases). V was cut by 4 bases and J by 6 bases, with 12 bases left in between. Germline loops: CDR1 MNHEY, CDR2 SMNVEV (reference sequence). The CDR3 is made up of 13 amino acids.

The genes are TRBV9 and TRBJ2-1; the match to TRBD1 covers 11 bases. The CDR3 has 15 residues. Trimming removed 1 base from V and 8 bases from J; junction bases left unmatched: 5. Germline assignment: CDR1 SGDLS and CDR2 YYNGEE. CDR3 bases: TGTGCCAGCAGCGTATCGGGACAGGGGGTTTATGAGCAGTTCTTC. This gives the protein CASSVSGQGVYEQFF. Full variable domain (outside the CDR3, taken from reference TRBV9 and TRBJ2-1): DSGVTQTPKHLITATGQRVTLRCSPRSGDLSVYWYQQSLDQGLQFLIQYYNGEERAKGNILERFSAQQFPDLHSELNLSSLELGDSALYFCASSVSGQGVYEQFFGPGTRLTVL.

The genes are TRBV5-1 and TRBJ2-1, with 11 bases lining up with TRBD2. This CDR3 spans 16 amino acids. The germline CDR1 and CDR2 sequences are SGHRS and YFSETQ. V trimming: 5 bases; J trimming: 0 bases; junction bases outside the gene matches: 4. CDR3 nucleotides: TGCGCCAGCAGTTCCCTAGCGGGGGGCTCCTACAATGAGCAGTTCTTC. Translation: CASSSLAGGSYNEQFF.

This clone was observed at least ten times. V is TRBV6-5 and J is TRBJ1-4; D unclear. CDR1 and CDR2 from the germline V gene are MNHEY and SVGAGI. Trimming stripped 2 bases from V and 4 bases from J, with 11 bases between. This CDR3 contains 15 residues. CDR3 loop: CASSYIFSSNEKLFF. CDR3 coding DNA: TGTGCCAGCAGTTACATTTTTAGCAGTAATGAAAAACTGTTTTTT.

In this sample, this clone turned up a few times. The DNA for the CDR3 is TGTGCCAGCAGTGAACCTAGGGACTCTGGGTATGGCTACACCTTC. Residues: CASSEPRDSGYGYTF. The chain recombines TRBV2 with TRBJ1-2, with D maybe TRBD1 (5 bases). The V end lost 2 bases, the J end lost 5 bases, and 15 bases lay between the germline ends. The CDR3 covers 15 residues. Germline assignment: CDR1 SNHLY and CDR2 FYNNEI.

CDR3 DNA: TGTGCCAGCTCACTCCCTGGGCTAGCGGATAGCTCCTACGAGCAGTACTTC. This sequence encodes CASSLPGLADSSYEQYF. V and J are TRBV18 and TRBJ2-7; 7 bases align to TRBD2. Germline CDR1 reads KGHSH; CDR2 reads LQKENI. CDR3 length: 17 amino acids. The J segment lost 0 bases and the V segment lost 4 bases, leaving 12 bases of the junction unmatched.

This chain links TRBV2 with TRBJ2-3, with TRBD2 as a possible D gene (5 bases). The germline V gene encodes CDR1 SNHLY and CDR2 FYNNEI. V was clipped by 10 bases and J by 4 bases, with 15 bases between them. The length of the CDR3 is 13 residues. The CDR3 here is CATERELADTQYF. The CDR3 bases are TGTGCCACCGAAAGGGAACTAGCAGATACGCAGTATTTT.

The CDR3 DNA reads TGTGCCAGCAGCTTGGGGAGGACAGGGGTTCGCGAGCAGTACTTC. Translating gives CASSLGRTGVREQYF. This sequence joins TRBV5-4 and TRBJ2-7; 9 bases align to TRBD1. The CDR3 totals 15 residues. Germline-derived CDR1 and CDR2 are SGHNT and YYREEE (reference sequence). V shed 0 bases and J 6 bases; nucleotides not matched to a gene: 7.

V and J are TRBV5-1 and TRBJ2-7, with D maybe TRBD2 (6 bases). The CDR3 extends over 13 amino acids. Germline values: CDR1 SGHRS, CDR2 YFSETQ. Trimming took off 3 bases at V and 3 bases at J, with 10 bases between the two ends. CDR3 amino acids: CASSYSGGYEQYF. In DNA form, the CDR3 reads TGCGCCAGCAGCTACTCCGGGGGCTACGAGCAGTACTTC.

The rearrangement links TRBV15 to TRBJ2-1, with D uncertain. In germline, CDR1 is LNHNV, CDR2 YYDKDF (reference sequence). The germline V and J ends were trimmed by 0 bases and 9 bases, with 12 bases remaining between them. The CDR3 is 14 residues long. In DNA form, the CDR3 reads TGTGCCACCAGCAGAGATAGAATAGCCGGTGAGCAGTTCTTC. Its protein is CATSRDRIAGEQFF. The whole variable domain, filled in from reference TRBV15 and TRBJ2-1, reads DAMVIQNPRYQVTQFGKPVTLSCSQTLNHNVMYWYQQKSSQAPKLLFHYYDKDFNNEADTPDNFQSRRPNTSFCFLDIRSPGLGDTAMYLCATSRDRIAGEQFFGPGTRLTVL.

The chain carries TRBV4-3 and TRBJ2-7; D is undetermined. Germline V gives CDR1 LGHNA, CDR2 YSLEER. The V and J ends lost 0 bases and 9 bases respectively, with 15 bases between them. The CDR3 is made up of 14 amino acids. The CDR3 DNA sequence: TGCGCCAGCAGCCAAGATCACAGAGATCGGCGGCAGTACTTC. This translates into CASSQDHRDRRQYF.

The V and J genes are TRBV9 and TRBJ2-1; tentative D call: TRBD2 (6 bases). The CDR3 extends over 15 amino acids. Germline-derived CDR1 and CDR2 are SGDLS and YYNGEE. V was trimmed by 0 bases and J by 8 bases, leaving 15 bases between them. The CDR3 region is CASSVAGRGMYEQFF. In DNA, the CDR3 is TGTGCCAGCAGCGTAGCAGGTCGGGGGATGTATGAGCAGTTCTTC. Using reference TRBV9 and TRBJ2-1 for the parts outside the CDR3, the full variable domain is DSGVTQTPKHLITATGQRVTLRCSPRSGDLSVYWYQQSLDQGLQFLIQYYNGEERAKGNILERFSAQQFPDLHSELNLSSLELGDSALYFCASSVAGRGMYEQFFGPGTRLTVL.

The chain employs TRBV6-5 and TRBJ2-5, with TRBD2 matching over 7 bases. The J call may be incorrect, as the DNA end agrees better with TRBJ2-7. The CDR3 runs to 14 residues. The germline V gene has CDR1 MNHEY and CDR2 SVGAGI. The CDR3 coding sequence is TGTGCCAGCAGACCACGCGGCGGGGGCTACGAGCAGTACTTC. Amino acid sequence: CASRPRGGGYEQYF.

This clone was detected only once. The rearrangement links TRBV19 to TRBJ1-2, with 10 bases matching TRBD1. With V trimmed by 6 bases and J by 3 bases, 4 bases remained unmatched. The germline V gene encodes CDR1 LNHDA and CDR2 SQIVND (reference sequence). The CDR3 totals 14 residues. The CDR3 bases are TGTGCCAGTAGAGAGACAGGGGGCGACTATGGCTACACCTTC. Its protein product is CASRETGGDYGYTF. The full variable domain, completed using reference TRBV19 and TRBJ1-2, is DGGITQSPKYLFRKEGQNVTLSCEQNLNHDAMYWYRQDPGQGLRLIYYSQIVNDFQKGDIAEGYSVSREKKESFPLTVTSAQKNPTAFYLCASRETGGDYGYTFGSGTRLTVV.

This chain links TRBV7-3 with TRBJ2-3; 9 bases match TRBD1. Germline V CDR1 and CDR2: SGHTA, FQGTGA. V was clipped by 4 bases and J by 6 bases; unmatched bases: 5. This CDR3 has 14 residues. CDR3 in amino acids: CASSSGQGRDTQYF. CDR3 bases: TGTGCCAGCAGCTCCGGACAGGGGAGGGATACGCAGTATTTT.

This chain connects TRBV5-4 to TRBJ1-2; D might be TRBD1 (5 bases). V was shortened by 0 bases and J by 3 bases, with 12 bases between the two germline ends. The CDR3 loop spans 15 amino acids. CDR1 SGHNT and CDR2 YYREEE come from the germline V gene (reference sequence). This CDR3 is CASSLAGPADYGYTF. CDR3 DNA sequence: TGTGCCAGCAGCTTGGCAGGGCCGGCCGACTATGGCTACACCTTC.

This rearrangement joins TRBV4-2 to TRBJ2-2; 10 bases map to TRBD2. The J segment lost 4 bases and the V segment lost 1 base, leaving 3 bases of the junction unmatched. This CDR3 is 16 amino acids long. Germline assignment: CDR1 LGHNA and CDR2 YNFKEQ. CDR3 sequence reads: CASSQAASGGTGELFF. The DNA of the CDR3 is TGTGCCAGCAGCCAAGCGGCTAGCGGGGGCACCGGGGAGCTGTTTTTT.